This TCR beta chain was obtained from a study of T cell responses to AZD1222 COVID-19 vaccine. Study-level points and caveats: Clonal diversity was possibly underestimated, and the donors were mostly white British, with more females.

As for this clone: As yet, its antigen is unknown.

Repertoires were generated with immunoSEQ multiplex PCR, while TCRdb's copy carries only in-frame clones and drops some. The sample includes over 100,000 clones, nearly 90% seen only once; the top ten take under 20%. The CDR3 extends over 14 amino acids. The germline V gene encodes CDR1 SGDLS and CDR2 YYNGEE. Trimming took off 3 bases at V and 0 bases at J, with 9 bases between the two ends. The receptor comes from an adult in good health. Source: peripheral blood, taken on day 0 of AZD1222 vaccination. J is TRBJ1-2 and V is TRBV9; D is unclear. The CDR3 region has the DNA TGTGCCAGCAGCGAGCGGGGAACTAACTATGGCTACACCTTC. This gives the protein CASSERGTNYGYTF. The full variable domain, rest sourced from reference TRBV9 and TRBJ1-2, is DSGVTQTPKHLITATGQRVTLRCSPRSGDLSVYWYQQSLDQGLQFLIQYYNGEERAKGNILERFSAQQFPDLHSELNLSSLELGDSALYFCASSERGTNYGYTFGSGTRLTVV.